The rows below give T cell receptor beta chains drawn from one sample of a study of control samples from healthy donors and cancer patients. Sequencing was performed with immunoSEQ multiplex PCR; in TCRdb, only in-frame clones are kept and a portion is missing. This sample has some 160,000 clones, with approximately 90% found just once. The sequencing input was blood. These receptors were taken from a woman in her 30s in good health. Each CDR3 is given with its conserved first and last residue. The order of the fields is J gene, clone size, V gene, CDR3 length, D gene, CDR3 protein, CDR3 DNA. D genes are given only for firm matches. Part of the rows lack a size; the others show once, few, many or a class for expanded clones.

>TRBJ2-1|-|TRBV28|15|TRBD1
CASSLDRGPYNEQFF
TGTGCCAGCAGCCTTGACAGGGGACCCTACAATGAGCAGTTCTTC
>TRBJ1-4|-|TRBV5-6|17|-
CASSFGRSALWNEKLFF
TGTGCCAGCAGCTTCGGCAGGTCGGCACTATGGAATGAAAAACTGTTTTTT
>TRBJ2-2|-|TRBV24-1|16|-
CATSDVQGFNTGELFF
TGTGCCACCAGTGATGTCCAGGGGTTTAACACCGGGGAGCTGTTTTTT
>TRBJ2-1|-|TRBV4-1|13|-
CASSQVLGGEQFF
TGCGCCAGCAGCCAAGTGCTAGGGGGTGAGCAGTTCTTC
>TRBJ2-1|-|TRBV7-3|21|TRBD2
CASSTGTSGNWGMKSYNEQFF
TGTGCCAGCAGCACCGGGACTAGCGGGAACTGGGGCATGAAGTCCTACAATGAGCAGTTCTTC
>TRBJ1-2|once|TRBV24-1|14|-
CATSEPGSTYGYTF
TGTGCCACCAGTGAACCCGGGTCCACATATGGCTACACCTTC
>TRBJ2-5|-|TRBV3-1/TRBV3-2|11|-
CASSQEVTQYF
TGTGCCAGCAGCCAAGAAGTAACCCAGTACTTC
>TRBJ2-7|-|TRBV19|12|-
CASSIGGTEQYF
TGTGCCAGTAGTATAGGGGGGACCGAGCAGTACTTC
>TRBJ2-1|-|TRBV27|12|TRBD2
CASSLPGGEQFF
TGTGCCAGCAGTCTCCCGGGGGGTGAGCAGTTCTTC
>TRBJ1-2|-|TRBV7-2|15|-
CASSLAVGGARGYTF
TGTGCCAGCAGCTTAGCAGTAGGGGGGGCGCGCGGCTACACCTTC
>TRBJ1-1|-|TRBV25-1|13|-
CASSVTGRAEAFF
TGTGCCAGCAGTGTGACGGGGCGGGCTGAAGCTTTCTTT
>TRBJ1-4|-|TRBV19|14|TRBD1
CASSAGQTNEKLFF
TGTGCCAGTAGTGCGGGACAGACTAATGAAAAACTGTTTTTT
>TRBJ2-1|-|TRBV3-1/TRBV3-2|15|TRBD2
CASSQDGTSGNEQFF
TGTGCCAGCAGCCAAGATGGTACTAGCGGCAATGAGCAGTTCTTC
>TRBJ1-1|-|TRBV30|13|-
CACTMKANTEAFF
TGTGCCTGCACCATGAAGGCGAACACTGAAGCTTTCTTT
>TRBJ2-2|-|TRBV6-6|13|-
CATRPVNTGELFF
TGTGCCACCCGCCCGGTGAACACCGGGGAGCTGTTTTTT
>TRBJ2-5|-|TRBV2|13|TRBD1
CASSRDSQETQYF
TGTGCCAGCAGTCGGGACAGCCAAGAGACCCAGTACTTC
>TRBJ1-1|-|TRBV28|15|-
CASSPSMGGNTEAFF
TGTGCCAGCAGTCCCTCCATGGGGGGGAACACTGAAGCTTTCTTT
>TRBJ1-3|-|TRBV28|14|TRBD1
CASRNTGGGNTIYF
TGTGCCAGCAGAAACACAGGGGGGGGAAACACCATATATTTT
>TRBJ2-5|-|TRBV6-2/TRBV6-3|17|TRBD2
CASSSPGLAGGPETQYF
TGTGCCAGCAGTTCCCCGGGACTAGCGGGAGGGCCCGAGACCCAGTACTTC
>TRBJ1-4|-|TRBV5-1|15|-
CASSFATGLGEKLFF
TGCGCCAGCAGCTTTGCGACGGGACTTGGCGAAAAACTGTTTTTT
>TRBJ2-3|-|TRBV6-4|13|-
CASSDWGEDTQYF
TGTGCCAGCAGTGACTGGGGGGAAGATACGCAGTATTTT
>TRBJ2-1|-|TRBV6-1|16|TRBD2
CASSESAAGGGHEQFF
TGTGCCAGCAGTGAATCCGCGGCGGGAGGGGGTCATGAGCAGTTCTTC
>TRBJ1-5|-|TRBV18|17|-
CASSLQVGRNNDQPQHF
TGTGCCAGCTCACTACAGGTCGGCAGGAATAATGATCAGCCCCAGCATTTT
>TRBJ2-2|-|TRBV7-8|13|-
CASSTRGTGELFF
TGTGCCAGCAGCACCAGGGGAACCGGGGAGCTGTTTTTT
>TRBJ2-1|-|TRBV6-5|14|TRBD2
CASSRLAGGDEQFF
TGTGCCAGCAGCAGATTAGCGGGAGGGGATGAGCAGTTCTTC
>TRBJ1-5|once|TRBV19|17|-
CASSHRGGVVGNQPQHF
TGTGCCAGTAGTCATCGAGGGGGGGTCGTGGGCAATCAGCCCCAGCATTTT
>TRBJ1-2|-|TRBV11-2|14|TRBD1
CASPLGTDFYGYTF
TGTGCCAGCCCTCTCGGGACAGACTTCTATGGCTACACCTTC
>TRBJ1-4|-|TRBV14|14|-
CASSQVWGTKELFF
TGTGCCAGCAGCCAAGTCTGGGGGACGAAGGAACTGTTTTTT
>TRBJ1-6|-|TRBV27|15|-
CASSLGTSYNSPLHF
TGTGCCAGCAGTTTGGGCACTTCTTATAATTCACCCCTCCACTTT
>TRBJ1-6|-|TRBV5-1|20|TRBD1
CASRGSEPGQIISYNSPLHF
TGCGCCAGCAGAGGGTCCGAACCGGGACAGATCATCTCCTATAATTCACCCCTCCACTTT
>TRBJ2-1|-|TRBV2|13|-
CASNFNLGNEQFF
TGTGCCAGCAATTTCAACTTGGGGAATGAGCAGTTCTTC
>TRBJ2-5|-|TRBV5-8|15|TRBD2
CASSFRRGLAETQYF
TGTGCCAGCAGCTTCAGACGGGGACTAGCGGAGACCCAGTACTTC
>TRBJ2-5|-|TRBV10-3|14|-
CAISVSQHGETQYF
TGTGCCATCAGTGTCAGTCAGCACGGGGAGACCCAGTACTTC
>TRBJ1-1|-|TRBV7-9|15|-
CASSLEGTVNTEAFF
TGTGCCAGCAGCTTAGAAGGGACGGTGAACACTGAAGCTTTCTTT
>TRBJ2-7|-|TRBV2|14|-
CASSPGAANHEQYF
TGTGCCAGCAGTCCCGGGGCGGCGAACCACGAGCAGTACTTC
>TRBJ2-2|-|TRBV7-2|15|-
CASSLPQGPTGELFF
TGTGCCAGCAGCCTTCCACAGGGTCCAACCGGGGAGCTGTTTTTT
>TRBJ1-2|few|TRBV7-9|13|-
CASSLSENYGYTF
TGTGCCAGCAGCTTATCAGAAAACTATGGCTACACCTTC
>TRBJ2-3|-|TRBV5-1|16|TRBD2
CASSLSKTSGTDTQYF
TGCGCCAGCAGCCTAAGCAAGACTAGCGGCACAGATACGCAGTATTTT
>TRBJ2-5|-|TRBV4-1|15|-
CASSQERGGEETQYF
TGCGCCAGCAGCCAAGAGAGGGGAGGCGAAGAGACCCAGTACTTC
>TRBJ2-1|-|TRBV12-3/TRBV12-4|13|-
CASSLLAYNEQFF
TGTGCCAGCAGCCTACTAGCTTACAATGAGCAGTTCTTC
>TRBJ2-7|-|TRBV6-5|15|TRBD1
CASSYSGTGGYEQYF
TGTGCCAGCAGTTACTCGGGGACAGGGGGCTACGAGCAGTACTTC
>TRBJ2-7|-|TRBV5-5|18|TRBD1
CASSDKTPGQVSSYEQYF
TGTGCCAGCAGCGATAAGACTCCGGGACAGGTCAGCTCCTACGAGCAGTACTTC
>TRBJ2-7|-|TRBV7-6|13|-
CASSAGQQHEQYF
TGTGCCAGCAGCGCCGGACAGCAACACGAGCAGTACTTC
>TRBJ2-2|-|TRBV6-1|15|TRBD2
CASSEKAGGYGELFF
TGTGCCAGCAGTGAAAAGGCGGGAGGGTACGGGGAGCTGTTTTTT
>TRBJ2-3|-|TRBV12-5|19|TRBD2
CASGLRLAGGDGSTDTQYF
TGTGCTAGTGGTTTAAGACTAGCGGGGGGGGACGGGAGCACAGATACGCAGTATTTT
>TRBJ1-2|-|TRBV30|15|TRBD1
CAWSTGTGANYGYTF
TGTGCCTGGAGCACCGGGACAGGGGCGAACTATGGCTACACCTTC
>TRBJ1-2|few|TRBV15|15|TRBD1
CATRINRGLNYGYTF
TGTGCCACCAGAATCAACAGGGGGCTAAACTATGGCTACACCTTC
>TRBJ2-1|-|TRBV11-2|15|-
CASSDRGRIYNEQFF
TGTGCCAGCAGCGACCGTGGCAGGATCTACAATGAGCAGTTCTTC
>TRBJ1-2|once|TRBV21-1|14|-
CASAPGTDLYGYTF
TGTGCCAGCGCACCTGGGACGGACCTCTATGGCTACACCTTC
>TRBJ2-7|once|TRBV4-1|15|TRBD2
CASSQELADSYEQYF
TGCGCCAGCAGCCAAGAACTAGCGGATTCCTACGAGCAGTACTTC
>TRBJ2-1|-|TRBV28|16|TRBD2
CASSQTSGGSYNEQFF
TGTGCCAGCAGTCAGACTAGCGGAGGCTCCTACAATGAGCAGTTCTTC
>TRBJ2-3|-|TRBV6-6|12|-
CASGPSTDTQYF
TGTGCCAGTGGGCCCAGCACAGATACGCAGTATTTT
>TRBJ1-5|-|TRBV28|18|TRBD1
CASSLLYVGTVHNQPQHF
TGTGCCAGCAGTTTATTGTACGTTGGGACAGTCCACAATCAGCCCCAGCATTTT
>TRBJ1-1|-|TRBV7-2|13|-
CASSLDSNTEAFF
TGTGCCAGCAGTTTGGACAGCAACACTGAAGCTTTCTTT
>TRBJ1-3|-|TRBV19|15|-
CASSTSRQLEYTIYF
TGTGCCAGTAGTACATCCAGACAGCTGGAATACACCATATATTTT
>TRBJ2-1|-|TRBV2|17|TRBD2
CASSPLSGLGLINEQFF
TGTGCCAGCAGCCCCCTCTCGGGACTAGGTTTAATCAATGAGCAGTTCTTC
>TRBJ2-1|-|TRBV19|16|TRBD2
CASTETSGSLYNEQFF
TGTGCCAGTACAGAGACTAGCGGGAGTCTATACAATGAGCAGTTCTTC